This T cell receptor beta chain comes out of a study of blood T cell repertoires in COVID-19. Study at large: Samples representing acute and convalescent COVID-19 were sourced from the United States, Italy and Spain.

Only in-frame clones appear in the TCRdb table, and some are missing; sequencing was by immunoSEQ multiplex PCR. The data show fewer than 350,000 clones, around 88% seen once. Germline V gene data show CDR1 as SGHNT and CDR2 as YYREEE (reference sequence). V gave up 3 bases and J gave up 0 bases, with 15 bases separating them. This CDR3 is built from 16 residues. The sample comprised PBMCs or T cells enriched from blood (not recorded which). V usage is TRBV5-4 and J usage is TRBJ1-1, with TRBD1 as a possible D gene (5 bases). This receptor was taken from a woman aged 40 to 50 who had recovered from COVID-19. CDR3 DNA sequence: TGTGCCAGCAGCTCATACCGGGGGGGGATGAACACTGAAGCTTTCTTT. Residues: CASSSYRGGMNTEAFF. Full variable domain (missing parts from reference TRBV5-4 and TRBJ1-1): ETGVTQSPTHLIKTRGQQVTLRCSSQSGHNTVSWYQQALGQGPQFIFQYYREEENGRGNFPPRFSGLQFPNYSSELNVNALELDDSALYLCASSSYRGGMNTEAFFGQGTRLTVV.